This entry lists 3 T cell receptor beta chains sequenced from one sample in a study of shared clonotypes between healthy human individuals. Naive CD8 cells lacked CD45RO and underwent positive selection for CCR7, leaving out terminally differentiated effector memory CD45RA+ cells. TCRdb's table, derived via immunoSEQ multiplex PCR, lists solely in-frame clones and lacks some. The table has about 2 million clones, approximately 95% seen once. The sample taken for sequencing was naive CD8+ T cells sorted from blood. These receptors were collected from a man between 18 and 35 years old in good health.

The rearrangement joins TRBV7-9 to TRBJ2-7; D remains unclear. Germline V gene sequence: CDR1 SEHNR, CDR2 FQNEAQ (reference sequence). The CDR3 covers 15 residues. Trimming left V 4 bases short and J 2 bases short, with 15 bases between. CDR3 protein: CASSSSPEIPYEQYF. For the CDR3, the DNA is TGTGCCAGCAGCTCGAGTCCGGAAATCCCCTACGAGCAGTACTTC.

This clone is a singleton in its sample. The chain recombines TRBV9 with TRBJ2-5; D might be TRBD1 (6 bases). The CDR3 extends over 15 amino acids. Germline loops: CDR1 SGDLS, CDR2 YYNGEE. V dropped 2 bases and J dropped 3 bases, with 14 bases sitting between them. The CDR3 bases are TGTGCCAGCAGCGTCGAACAGGGCTGGAAAGAGACCCAGTACTTC. Translation: CASSVEQGWKETQYF.

Concerning this clone: At one boundary the junction diverges from the germline segment, which might be a read error. This chain connects TRBV7-7 to TRBJ2-5; D gene ambiguous. Germline loops: CDR1 SSHAT, CDR2 FNYEAQ (reference sequence). This CDR3 region has 16 residues. This CDR3 is CASSLLMVSGRETQYF. CDR3 DNA sequence: TGTGCTAGCAGCTTATTGATGGTCTCCGGACGGGAGACCCAGTACTTC.